The present TCR beta chain was sequenced within a study of blood T cell repertoires in COVID-19. The overall study: Cohort 3 recovered donors had two negative PCRs, clearance, or symptom resolution. Samples of COVID-19 (acute and convalescent) were obtained from the United States, Italy and Spain.

The CDR3 is 11 residues long. The V gene lost 6 bases and the J gene lost 7 bases, with 12 bases spanning the gap. Looked up from germline, CDR1 is SQVTM and CDR2 is ANQGSEA. Only in-frame clones appear in the TCRdb table, and some are missing; sequencing was by immunoSEQ multiplex PCR. The table has over 150,000 clones, 79% seen once; the top ten hold under 20%. The cohort comprised adults aged about 18 to 100 years residing in 20 to 30 US areas. Cohorts were based on clinical histories the participants reported. Sequenced material: PBMCs or T cells enriched from blood (not recorded which). The sequence derives from a woman in her seventies in a cohort exposed to, infected with or recovered from COVID-19 (not recorded which). The chain joins TRBV29-1 to TRBJ2-5; D is possibly TRBD2 (6 bases). CDR3 residues: CSVNVGGTQYF. The CDR3 coding sequence is TGCAGCGTAAATGTCGGGGGGACCCAGTACTTC.